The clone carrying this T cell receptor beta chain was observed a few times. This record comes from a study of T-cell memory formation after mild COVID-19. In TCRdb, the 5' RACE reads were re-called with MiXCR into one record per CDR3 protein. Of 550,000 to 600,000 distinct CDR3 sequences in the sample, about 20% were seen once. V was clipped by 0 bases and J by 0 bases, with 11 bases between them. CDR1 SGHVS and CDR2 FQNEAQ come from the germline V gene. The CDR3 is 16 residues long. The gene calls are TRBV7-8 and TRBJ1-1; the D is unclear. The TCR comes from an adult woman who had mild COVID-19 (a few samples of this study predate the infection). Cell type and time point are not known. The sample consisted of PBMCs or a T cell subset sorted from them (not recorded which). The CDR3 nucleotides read TGTGCCAGCAGCTTAGCCAACAGAAATATGAACACTGAAGCTTTCTTT. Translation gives CASSLANRNMNTEAFF.